Below are 25 T cell receptor beta chains sequenced from a single sample in a study of blood T cell repertoires in COVID-19. Method: immunoSEQ multiplex PCR; TCRdb's copy keeps in-frame clones and lacks some. The sample lists some 48,000 clones; around 83% were seen once. The sequencing sample was made of peripheral blood. These receptor sequences come from a human donor in a cohort sampled during active COVID-19.

The chain has TRBV29-1 and TRBJ2-4; the D gene is possibly TRBD2 (6 bases). This CDR3 has 14 amino acids. CDR1 SQVTM and CDR2 ANQGSEA come from the germline V gene. Between the trimmed V and J ends, which lost 7 bases and 3 bases, there was a span of 16 bases. CDR3 sequence: CSAGGGIGKNIQYF. DNA of the CDR3: TGCAGCGCCGGTGGGGGGATCGGCAAAAACATTCAGTACTTC.

The chain is built from TRBV13 and TRBJ1-1; the match to TRBD1 covers 9 bases. CDR1 and CDR2 (germline): PRHDT, FYEKMQ (reference sequence). The V segment lost 5 bases and the J segment 3 bases; nucleotides outside the gene matches: 10. The CDR3 contains 16 residues. As DNA, the CDR3 is TGTGCCAGCAGCCCGGGACAGGGTAGTAGGCACACTGAAGCTTTCTTT. Amino acids: CASSPGQGSRHTEAFF.

The chain has TRBV2 and TRBJ1-6, with 7 bases lining up with TRBD1. V lost 8 bases to trimming and J lost 10 bases; unmatched junction nucleotides: 14. Germline values: CDR1 SNHLY, CDR2 FYNNEI. The CDR3 extends over 15 amino acids. Written as DNA, the CDR3 is TGTGCCAGCGAAAGCAACAGGGGAGGTGAATCACCCCTCCACTTT. Protein product: CASESNRGGESPLHF.

This chain connects TRBV7-2 to TRBJ2-1; 8 nucleotides align to TRBD2. The CDR3 has 16 residues. CDR1 is SGHTA and CDR2 is FQGNSA in the germline V gene. With V trimmed by 5 bases and J by 3 bases, 9 bases remained unmatched. CDR3 sequence reads: CASSLKRGIGYNEQFF. CDR3 DNA: TGTGCCAGCAGCCTCAAGCGGGGGATAGGCTACAATGAGCAGTTCTTC.

The rearrangement links TRBV7-3 to TRBJ2-1, with 14 bases lining up with TRBD2. The V segment lost 1 base and the J segment 4 bases; nucleotides outside the gene matches: 9. The CDR3 is 19 residues long. From germline, CDR1 is SGHTA and CDR2 FQGTGA. This CDR3 reads CASSLMGLAGVGSYNEQFF. In DNA, the CDR3 is TGTGCCAGCAGCTTAATGGGACTAGCGGGGGTGGGGTCATACAATGAGCAGTTCTTC.

V usage is TRBV7-9 and J usage is TRBJ2-1, with a possible D match to TRBD1 (5 bases). CDR1 is SEHNR and CDR2 is FQNEAQ in the germline V gene (reference sequence). The CDR3 extends over 18 amino acids. Trimming removed 0 bases at V and 9 bases at J, with 24 bases between. The CDR3 DNA sequence: TGTGCCAGCAGCTTAGCCGGTTGGCTAAGGGGCTCTTTCGGTGAGCAGTTCTTC. The encoded protein is CASSLAGWLRGSFGEQFF.

V is TRBV30 and J is TRBJ2-6, with a weak D call TRBD1 (5 bases). The germline V gene encodes CDR1 GTSNPN and CDR2 SVGIG (reference sequence). This CDR3 has 15 residues. V was shortened by 3 bases and J by 0 bases, with 9 bases between the two germline ends. The CDR3 is CAWRQDNSGANVLTF. The DNA for the CDR3 is TGTGCCTGGAGGCAGGACAACTCTGGGGCCAACGTCCTGACTTTC.

The rearrangement joins TRBV7-3 to TRBJ2-3, with D possibly matching TRBD2 (6 bases). This CDR3 region has 16 residues. Germline CDR1 SGHTA, CDR2 FQGTGA. V lost 5 bases to trimming and J lost 5 bases, with 20 bases between them. The chain's CDR3 is CASSATLGGDRDTQYF. CDR3 DNA sequence: TGTGCCAGCAGCGCGACTCTGGGCGGGGATCGAGATACGCAGTATTTT.

The chain recombines TRBV9 with TRBJ2-5, with 8 bases aligning to TRBD2. Germline CDR1 is SGDLS and CDR2 is YYNGEE. The CDR3 contains 15 residues. V lost 0 bases to trimming and J lost 4 bases; unmatched junction nucleotides: 5. CDR3 in DNA: TGTGCCAGCAGCGTAGCGGGGGGGCCCGGAGAGACCCAGTACTTC. It is translated as CASSVAGGPGETQYF.

The gene calls are TRBV2 and TRBJ2-2; 12 bases agree with TRBD2. Germline CDR1 is SNHLY and CDR2 is FYNNEI. Unmatched junction bases numbered 4, after V lost 6 bases and J lost 5 bases. The CDR3 runs 15 residues. The CDR3 DNA reads TGTGCCAGCAGCGAGACTAGCGGGGGAACCGGGGAGCTGTTTTTT. Translated, it gives CASSETSGGTGELFF.

This clone was seen a handful of times. The chain joins TRBV15 to TRBJ2-7, with a weak D call TRBD1 (5 bases). Trimming left V 4 bases short and J 5 bases short, with 12 bases between. Per germline, CDR1 LNHNV and CDR2 YYDKDF (reference sequence). There are 13 residues in the CDR3. The CDR3 DNA follows: TGTGCCACCAGCACAAGGGGTAGGGACGAGCAGTACTTC. This gives the protein CATSTRGRDEQYF. Combining the CDR3 with reference TRBV15 and TRBJ2-7 gives the whole variable domain DAMVIQNPRYQVTQFGKPVTLSCSQTLNHNVMYWYQQKSSQAPKLLFHYYDKDFNNEADTPDNFQSRRPNTSFCFLDIRSPGLGDTAMYLCATSTRGRDEQYFGPGTRLTVT.

This clone was counted between two and nine times. The chain employs TRBV18 and TRBJ2-7, with D perhaps matching TRBD1 (5 bases). The CDR3 is 12 residues long. CDR1 is KGHSH, CDR2 LQKENI, per germline. V gave up 4 bases and J gave up 3 bases, with 7 bases separating them. This CDR3 reads CASSRTNYEQYF. The CDR3 DNA reads TGTGCCAGCTCACGGACAAACTACGAGCAGTACTTC. Filled out from reference TRBV18 and TRBJ2-7, the complete variable domain reads NAGVMQNPRHLVRRRGQEARLRCSPMKGHSHVYWYRQLPEEGLKFMVYLQKENIIDESGMPKERFSAEFPKEGPSILRIQQVVRGDSAAYFCASSRTNYEQYFGPGTRLTVT.

This rearrangement joins TRBV5-1 to TRBJ2-7; D may be TRBD1 (6 bases). This CDR3 is built from 14 residues. Germline lookup yields CDR1 SGHRS and CDR2 YFSETQ. Trimming stripped 4 bases from V and 2 bases from J, with 13 bases between. CDR3 bases: TGCGCCAGCAGCCTGGCGACAGGCACCTACGAGCAGTACTTC. Protein: CASSLATGTYEQYF.

The V gene is TRBV6-5, the J gene TRBJ1-1; the D gene is possibly TRBD1 (6 bases). The CDR3 sequence is 13 residues long. Looked up from germline, CDR1 is MNHEY and CDR2 is SVGAGI. Trimming left V 9 bases short and J 1 base short, with 12 bases between. CDR3 sequence reads: CASNRAENTEAFF. DNA for the CDR3: TGTGCCAGTAACAGGGCAGAGAACACTGAAGCTTTCTTT.

The chain carries TRBV10-3 and TRBJ1-2, with 9 nucleotides matching TRBD1. This CDR3 is built from 16 residues. With 3 bases clipped from V and 6 bases from J, the junction kept 11 bases outside the gene matches. CDR1 ENHRY and CDR2 SYGVKD come from the germline V gene. In DNA, the CDR3 is TGTGCCATCAGTGAAAATTTGGACAGGGGAAGGGATGGCTACACCTTC. Its protein product is CAISENLDRGRDGYTF.

This chain joins TRBV5-1 and TRBJ1-2; 8 bases agree with TRBD1. The germline gives CDR1 SGHRS, CDR2 YFSETQ. The V and J ends lost 4 bases and 4 bases, in that order; junction bases with no gene match: 12. This CDR3 is 16 amino acids long. CDR3 nucleotide sequence: TGCGCCAGCAGCCTGCTACCGGGACAGGCCGTCTATGGCTACACCTTC. Translating it yields CASSLLPGQAVYGYTF.

This chain connects TRBV15 to TRBJ2-7; 7 bases fit TRBD1. J lost 4 bases, V lost 3 bases, and 9 bases had no gene match. The germline gives CDR1 LNHNV, CDR2 YYDKDF (reference sequence). This CDR3 is 15 amino acids long. The CDR3 sequence: CATSSRDSPLYEQYF. Written as DNA, the CDR3 is TGTGCCACCAGCAGCCGGGACAGCCCTTTATACGAGCAGTACTTC.

Only one count was recorded for this clone. V is TRBV11-2 and J is TRBJ2-4; 12 positions agree with TRBD2. The V gene's germline CDR1 is SGHAT and CDR2 FQNNGV. The V segment lost 4 bases and the J segment 9 bases; nucleotides outside the gene matches: 4. The CDR3 extends over 14 amino acids. The CDR3 DNA reads as TGTGCCAGCAGCTCTCTAGCGGGGGGGACCATTCAGTACTTC. Residues: CASSSLAGGTIQYF. The variable domain in full, with the rest retrieved from reference TRBV11-2 and TRBJ2-4, is EAGVAQSPRYKIIEKRQSVAFWCNPISGHATLYWYQQILGQGPKLLIQFQNNGVVDDSQLPKDRFSAERLKGVDSTLKIQPAKLEDSAVYLCASSSLAGGTIQYFGAGTRLSVL.

The rearrangement joins TRBV9 to TRBJ2-3; TRBD2 might be the D (5 bases). Germline CDR1 and CDR2: SGDLS and YYNGEE. The CDR3 length is 14 residues. Trimming took off 3 bases at V and 7 bases at J, with 15 bases between the two ends. CDR3: CASSAKGLIYTQYF. The CDR3 DNA reads as TGTGCCAGCAGCGCTAAAGGACTGATTTATACGCAGTATTTT.

CDR3 in amino acids: CASSNDRRYGYTF. CDR3 bases: TGTGCCAGTAGTAATGACAGACGCTATGGCTACACCTTC. The chain combines TRBV19 with TRBJ1-2; D perhaps matches TRBD1 (5 bases). The CDR3 extends over 13 amino acids. V dropped 4 bases and J dropped 4 bases, with 10 bases sitting between them. Germline assignment: CDR1 LNHDA and CDR2 SQIVND (reference sequence).

V is TRBV19 and J is TRBJ2-1, with a possible D match to TRBD1 (6 bases). V lost 7 bases, J lost 8 bases, and 18 bases lay in between. The CDR3 has 14 amino acids. Germline loops: CDR1 LNHDA, CDR2 SQIVND (reference sequence). The CDR3 sequence: CASTSWQGPHEQFF. Here the CDR3 DNA reads TGTGCCAGTACATCGTGGCAGGGGCCGCATGAGCAGTTCTTC.

The chain combines TRBV7-9 with TRBJ2-7, with TRBD1 matching 10 bases. The CDR3 length is 15 residues. The germline V gene encodes CDR1 SEHNR and CDR2 FQNEAQ (reference sequence). Trimming cost V 8 bases and J 3 bases; bases outside gene matches: 10. CDR3 in amino acids: CASLISRDRGYEQYF. CDR3 DNA: TGTGCCAGCCTCATCAGCCGGGACAGGGGCTACGAGCAGTACTTC.

The chain recombines TRBV4-1 with TRBJ2-2; TRBD2 matches at 11 bases. This CDR3 comprises 15 residues. Germline assignment: CDR1 MGHRA and CDR2 YSYEKL. With 4 bases clipped from V and 4 bases from J, the junction kept 2 bases outside the gene matches. CDR3 sequence reads: CASSLAGGRTGELFF. The CDR3 nucleotides read TGCGCCAGCAGCCTAGCGGGGGGGCGCACCGGGGAGCTGTTTTTT.

This clone showed up just once. The chain combines TRBV6-6 with TRBJ2-7, with TRBD1 matching over 9 bases. The junction had 9 bases not matched to a gene; V was cut back by 0 bases and J by 9 bases. The CDR3 totals 15 residues. Germline assignment: CDR1 MNHNY and CDR2 SVGAGI (reference sequence). The CDR3 sequence is CASSYSRETGGAQYF. The CDR3 DNA reads as TGTGCCAGCAGTTACTCCCGTGAGACAGGGGGTGCGCAGTACTTC.

There are a few counts of this clone. The chain combines TRBV5-4 with TRBJ2-3, with 8 bases matching TRBD2. From germline, CDR1 is SGHNT and CDR2 YYREEE (reference sequence). After removal of 2 bases from V and 3 bases from J, the junction contained 2 bases not matched to a gene. CDR3 length: 14 amino acids. CDR3 protein: CASSLQRGTDTQYF. The CDR3 bases are TGTGCCAGCAGCTTACAGCGGGGGACAGATACGCAGTATTTT. Filled out from reference TRBV5-4 and TRBJ2-3, the complete variable domain reads ETGVTQSPTHLIKTRGQQVTLRCSSQSGHNTVSWYQQALGQGPQFIFQYYREEENGRGNFPPRFSGLQFPNYSSELNVNALELDDSALYLCASSLQRGTDTQYFGPGTRLTVL.